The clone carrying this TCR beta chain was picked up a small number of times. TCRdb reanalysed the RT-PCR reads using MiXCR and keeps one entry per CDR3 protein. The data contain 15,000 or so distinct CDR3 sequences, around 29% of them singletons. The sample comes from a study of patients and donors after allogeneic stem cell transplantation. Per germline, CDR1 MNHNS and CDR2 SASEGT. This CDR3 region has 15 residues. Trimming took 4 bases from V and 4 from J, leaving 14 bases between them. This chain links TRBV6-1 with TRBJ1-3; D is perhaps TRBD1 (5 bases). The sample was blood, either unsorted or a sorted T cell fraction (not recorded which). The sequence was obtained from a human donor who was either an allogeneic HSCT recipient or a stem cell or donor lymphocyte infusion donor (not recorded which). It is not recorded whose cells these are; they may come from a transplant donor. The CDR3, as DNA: TGTGCCAGCAGTGGTGGCAGGGCGTGGGGAAACACCATATATTTT. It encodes CASSGGRAWGNTIYF.